This TCR beta chain was sequenced during a study of T cells in Graves' hyperthyroidism and ophthalmopathy. Exclusion of patients followed from uncontrolled infection, other autoimmune disease, pregnancy or lactation. Germline lookup yields CDR1 LNHNV and CDR2 YYDKDF (reference sequence). The CDR3 has 16 amino acids. The trim removed 1 base at V and 5 bases at J, leaving 11 bases unmatched. What was amplified from RNA transcripts were TCR beta CDR3 regions. When the TCR CDR3 underwent first-round RT-PCR, the HTBI primer set was used. In TCRdb, the multiplex PCR reads were re-called with MiXCR into one record per CDR3 protein. This sample has fewer than 400,000 distinct CDR3 sequences, with just under 25% found just once.

The TCR was taken from a man over 45 with Graves' hyperthyroidism. Sequencing input: blood. This chain connects TRBV15 to TRBJ2-7; 7 bases agree with TRBD2. The CDR3, as DNA: TGTGCCACCAGCAGAGCCCTTTGGGAGGGCCAGAACGAGCAGTACTTC. Translating it yields CATSRALWEGQNEQYF. Together with reference TRBV15 and TRBJ2-7, the CDR3 gives the full variable domain: DAMVIQNPRYQVTQFGKPVTLSCSQTLNHNVMYWYQQKSSQAPKLLFHYYDKDFNNEADTPDNFQSRRPNTSFCFLDIRSPGLGDTAMYLCATSRALWEGQNEQYFGPGTRLTVT.